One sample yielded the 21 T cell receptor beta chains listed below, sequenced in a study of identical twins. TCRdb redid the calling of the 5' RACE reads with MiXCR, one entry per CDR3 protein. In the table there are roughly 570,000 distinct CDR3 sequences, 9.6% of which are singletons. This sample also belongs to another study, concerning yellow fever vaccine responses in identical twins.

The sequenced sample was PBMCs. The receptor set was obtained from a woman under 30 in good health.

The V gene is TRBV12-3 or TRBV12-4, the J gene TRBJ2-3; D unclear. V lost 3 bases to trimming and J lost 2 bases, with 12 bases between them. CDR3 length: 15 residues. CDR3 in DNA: TGTGCCAGCAGTTTCGGTTTGGCGGTCACAGATACGCAGTATTTT. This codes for CASSFGLAVTDTQYF.

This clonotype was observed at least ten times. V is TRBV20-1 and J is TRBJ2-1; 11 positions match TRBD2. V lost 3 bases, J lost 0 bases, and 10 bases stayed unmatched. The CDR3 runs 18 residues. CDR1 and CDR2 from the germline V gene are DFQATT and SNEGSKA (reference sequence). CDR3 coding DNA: TGCAGTGCTAGGATTCCGGGACTAGCGGATCCCTCCTACAATGAGCAGTTCTTC. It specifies CSARIPGLADPSYNEQFF.

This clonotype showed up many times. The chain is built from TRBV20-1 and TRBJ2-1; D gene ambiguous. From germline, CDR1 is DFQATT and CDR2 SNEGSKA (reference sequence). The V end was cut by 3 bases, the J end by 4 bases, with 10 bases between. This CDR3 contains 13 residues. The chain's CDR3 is CSASRGGYNEQFF. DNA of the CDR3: TGCAGTGCTAGCCGTGGCGGATACAATGAGCAGTTCTTC.

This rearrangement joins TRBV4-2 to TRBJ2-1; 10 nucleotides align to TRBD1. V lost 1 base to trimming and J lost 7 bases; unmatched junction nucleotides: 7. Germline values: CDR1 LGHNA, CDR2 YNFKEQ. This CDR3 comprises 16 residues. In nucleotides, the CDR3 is TGTGCCAGCAGCCAAGTGACAGGGGGCTCGGAAAATGAGCAGTTCTTC. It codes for CASSQVTGGSENEQFF.

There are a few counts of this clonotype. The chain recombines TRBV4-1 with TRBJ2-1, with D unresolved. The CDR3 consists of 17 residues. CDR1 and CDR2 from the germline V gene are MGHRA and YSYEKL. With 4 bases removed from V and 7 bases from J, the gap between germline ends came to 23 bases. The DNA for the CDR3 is TGCGCCAGCAGCCCATCATCCGGGCCCTCCCTTACAAATGAGCAGTTCTTC. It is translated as CASSPSSGPSLTNEQFF.

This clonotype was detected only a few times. Written as DNA, the CDR3 is TGTGCCAGTAGTATTCGTTCTGGGACAGGGGTTGAAAAACTGTTTTTT. It yields the protein CASSIRSGTGVEKLFF. V and J are TRBV19 and TRBJ1-4, with 10 positions matching TRBD1. CDR1 and CDR2 from the germline V gene are LNHDA and SQIVND (reference sequence). The ends lost 3 bases at V and 7 bases at J; junction bases unmatched: 8. The CDR3 contains 16 residues.

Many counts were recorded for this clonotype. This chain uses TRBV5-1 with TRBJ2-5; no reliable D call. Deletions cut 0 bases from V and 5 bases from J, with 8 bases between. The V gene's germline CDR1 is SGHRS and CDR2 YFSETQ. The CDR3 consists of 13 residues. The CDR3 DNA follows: TGCGCCAGCAGCTTGGGAGCAAAGGAGACCCAGTACTTC. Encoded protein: CASSLGAKETQYF.

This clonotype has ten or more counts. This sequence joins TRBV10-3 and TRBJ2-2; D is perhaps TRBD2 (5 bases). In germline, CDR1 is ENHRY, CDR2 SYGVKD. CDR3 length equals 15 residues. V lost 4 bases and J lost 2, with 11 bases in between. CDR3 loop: CAISVSSPNTGELFF. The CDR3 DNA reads TGTGCCATCAGTGTGTCTAGCCCCAACACCGGGGAGCTGTTTTTT.

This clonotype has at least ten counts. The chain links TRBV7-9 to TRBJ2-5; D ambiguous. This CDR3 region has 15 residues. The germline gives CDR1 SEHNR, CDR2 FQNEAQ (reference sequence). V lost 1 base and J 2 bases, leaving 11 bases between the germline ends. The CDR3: CASSLGPTEQETQYF. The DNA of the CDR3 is TGTGCCAGCAGCTTAGGCCCGACGGAACAAGAGACCCAGTACTTC.

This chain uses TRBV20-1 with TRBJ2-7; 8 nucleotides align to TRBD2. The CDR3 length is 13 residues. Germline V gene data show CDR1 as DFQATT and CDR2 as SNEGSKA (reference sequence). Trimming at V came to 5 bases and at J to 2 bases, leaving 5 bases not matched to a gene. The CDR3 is CSADSGKTYEQYF. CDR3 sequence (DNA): TGCAGTGCTGATAGCGGGAAAACCTACGAGCAGTACTTC.

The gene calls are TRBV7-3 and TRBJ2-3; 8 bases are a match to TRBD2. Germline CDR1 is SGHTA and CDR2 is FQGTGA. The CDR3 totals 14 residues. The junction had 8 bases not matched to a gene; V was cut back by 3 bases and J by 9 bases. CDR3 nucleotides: TGTGCCAGCAGCTTGAATAGCGGGGTGTCAACGCAGTATTTT. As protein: CASSLNSGVSTQYF.

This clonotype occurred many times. In DNA form, the CDR3 reads TGTGCCAGCAGCTCACCCAGCAGAGAAGCCAAAAACATTCAGTACTTC. It codes for CASSSPSREAKNIQYF. The chain carries TRBV7-9 and TRBJ2-4; D is unresolved. Germline-derived CDR1 and CDR2 are SEHNR and FQNEAQ (reference sequence). The CDR3 is 16 amino acids. Between the trimmed V and J ends, which lost 4 bases and 0 bases, there was a span of 13 bases.

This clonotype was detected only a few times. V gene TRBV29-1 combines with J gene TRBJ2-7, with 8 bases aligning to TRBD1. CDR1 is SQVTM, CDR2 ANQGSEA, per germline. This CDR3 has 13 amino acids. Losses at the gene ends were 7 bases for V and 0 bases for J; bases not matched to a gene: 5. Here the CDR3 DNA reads TGCAGCGGCCGACAGGGGAGCTCCTACGAGCAGTACTTC. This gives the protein CSGRQGSSYEQYF.

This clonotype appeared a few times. The DNA of the CDR3 is TGTGCCAGCAGTGAAGCGAGGAGCTCCTACGAGCAGTACTTC. As protein: CASSEARSSYEQYF. This sequence joins TRBV6-1 and TRBJ2-7; D unclear. Trimming removed 0 bases at V and 0 bases at J, with 6 bases between. The length of the CDR3 is 14 residues. Germline V gene sequence: CDR1 MNHNS, CDR2 SASEGT.

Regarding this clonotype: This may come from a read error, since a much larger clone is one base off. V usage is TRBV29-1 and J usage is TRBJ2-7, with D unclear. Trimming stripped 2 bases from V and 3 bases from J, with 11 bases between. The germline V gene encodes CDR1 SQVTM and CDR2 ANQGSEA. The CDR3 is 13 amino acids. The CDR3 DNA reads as TGCAGCGTTGAACCTGGGCCAGTCTACGAGCAGTACTTC. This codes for CSVEPGPVYEQYF.

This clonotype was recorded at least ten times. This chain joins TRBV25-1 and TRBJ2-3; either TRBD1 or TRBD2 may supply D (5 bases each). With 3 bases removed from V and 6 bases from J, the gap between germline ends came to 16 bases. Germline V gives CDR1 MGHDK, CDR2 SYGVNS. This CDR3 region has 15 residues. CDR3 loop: CASSDNLGEKDTQYF. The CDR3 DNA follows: TGTGCCAGCAGTGATAATTTGGGGGAAAAGGATACGCAGTATTTT.

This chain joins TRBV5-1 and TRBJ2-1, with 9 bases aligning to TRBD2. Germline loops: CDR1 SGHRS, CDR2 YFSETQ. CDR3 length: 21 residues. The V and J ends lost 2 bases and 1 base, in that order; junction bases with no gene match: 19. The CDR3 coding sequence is TGCGCCAGCAGCTTACATCAGGGGACTAGCCGGTGGTTTGGGTCCTACAATGAGCAGTTCTTC. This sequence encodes CASSLHQGTSRWFGSYNEQFF.

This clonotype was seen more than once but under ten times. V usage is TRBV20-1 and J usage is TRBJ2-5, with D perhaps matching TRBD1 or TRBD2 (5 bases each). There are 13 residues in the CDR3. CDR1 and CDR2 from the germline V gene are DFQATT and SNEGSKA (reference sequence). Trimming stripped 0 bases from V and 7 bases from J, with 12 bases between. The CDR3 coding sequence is TGCAGTGCTAGAGATCCCCGTGGGGGGACCCAGTACTTC. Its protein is CSARDPRGGTQYF.

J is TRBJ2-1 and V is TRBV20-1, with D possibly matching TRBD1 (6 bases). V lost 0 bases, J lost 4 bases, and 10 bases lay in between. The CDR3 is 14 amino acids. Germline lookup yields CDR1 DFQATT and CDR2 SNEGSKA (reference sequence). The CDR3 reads CSARDPDSYNEQFF. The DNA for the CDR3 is TGCAGTGCTAGAGACCCGGACAGTTACAATGAGCAGTTCTTC.

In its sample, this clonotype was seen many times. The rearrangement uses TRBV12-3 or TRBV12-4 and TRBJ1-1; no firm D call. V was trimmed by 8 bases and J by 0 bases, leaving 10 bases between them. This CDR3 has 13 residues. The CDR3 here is CASRPDVNTEAFF. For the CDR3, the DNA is TGTGCCAGCCGACCGGATGTGAACACTGAAGCTTTCTTT.

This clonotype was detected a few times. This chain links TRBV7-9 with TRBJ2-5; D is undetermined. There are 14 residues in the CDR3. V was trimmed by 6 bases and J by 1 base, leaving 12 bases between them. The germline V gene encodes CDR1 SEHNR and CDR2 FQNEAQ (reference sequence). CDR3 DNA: TGTGCCAGCAGGGTCGGGCACAGCCAAGAGACCCAGTACTTC. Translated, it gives CASRVGHSQETQYF.